Detailed here is one TCR beta chain. The antigen is not known. This specimen belongs to a study of cytomegalovirus exposure and HLA in healthy donors. The V gene end was trimmed by 4 bases and the J gene end by 0 bases; junction bases not matched to a gene: 0. The CDR3 is made up of 15 amino acids. Germline values: CDR1 SGHNT, CDR2 YYREEE (reference sequence). General observations from the study: From TCR beta sequences, most subjects' HLA-A and HLA-B alleles were reportedly predicted accurately. With high specificity and sensitivity, the classifier reportedly diagnosed cytomegalovirus status.

PCR employed 60 Vbeta and 13 Jbeta primers. Sequencing used immunoSEQ multiplex PCR; TCRdb keeps in-frame clones, though not all of them. The table lists some 120,000 clones, over 65% of them singletons. The clonotype was recovered from a man aged 50 to 59 in good health and CMV-seronegative. Sequenced input: PBMCs. The gene calls are TRBV5-4 and TRBJ2-6, with TRBD1 matching over 8 bases. The CDR3 loop is CASSGQGSGANVLTF. The DNA of the CDR3 is TGTGCCAGCAGCGGACAGGGCTCTGGGGCCAACGTCCTGACTTTC.